These 15 T cell receptor beta chains share one sample of origin, sequenced in a study of T cell responses to AZD1222 COVID-19 vaccine. Some clones are missing from TCRdb's copy, which holds only in-frame ones; the method was immunoSEQ multiplex PCR. The sample records 150,000 to 200,000 clones, about 93% being singletons. The specimen comprised peripheral blood, sampled on day 0 of AZD1222 vaccination. Source of these receptors: an adult in good health.

This chain joins TRBV3-1 (or the pseudogene TRBV3-2) and TRBJ2-3, with D possibly being TRBD2 (5 bases). Between the trimmed V and J ends, which lost 4 bases and 0 bases, there was a span of 8 bases. This CDR3 is 14 amino acids long. Germline V gene lookup returns CDR1 LGHDT and CDR2 YNNKEL (reference sequence). This CDR3 is CASSPGGSTDTQYF. CDR3 sequence (DNA): TGTGCCAGCAGCCCAGGAGGTAGCACAGATACGCAGTATTTT.

This clone has just a few counts. This rearrangement joins TRBV27 to TRBJ2-7; perhaps TRBD1 as D (5 bases). The CDR3 is 13 amino acids. Germline CDR1 and CDR2: MNHEY and SMNVEV (reference sequence). The V and J ends lost 3 bases and 0 bases respectively, with 6 bases between them. CDR3 loop: CASSLQGSYEQYF. For the CDR3, the DNA is TGTGCCAGCAGTTTGCAGGGCTCCTACGAGCAGTACTTC.

This chain connects TRBV3-1 (or the pseudogene TRBV3-2) to TRBJ1-1, with D maybe TRBD1 (5 bases). This CDR3 contains 15 residues. Germline V lookup: CDR1 LGHDT, CDR2 YNNKEL (reference sequence). V lost 0 bases and J lost 3, with 11 bases in between. CDR3 loop: CASSQEIRDYTEAFF. In nucleotides, the CDR3 is TGTGCCAGCAGCCAAGAAATCAGGGATTACACTGAAGCTTTCTTT.

The count of this clone is one. The chain uses TRBV7-3 and TRBJ2-1; the D gene is possibly TRBD1 (6 bases). Trimming shortened V by 2 bases and J by 8 bases, and 16 bases separated the two germline ends. Germline V CDR1 and CDR2: SGHTA, FQGTGA. The CDR3 totals 15 residues. The CDR3 loop reads CASSLGGAAFDEQFF. The DNA for the CDR3 is TGTGCCAGCAGCTTAGGGGGCGCCGCCTTTGATGAGCAGTTCTTC.

The V gene is TRBV20-1, the J gene TRBJ1-5, with no clear D. Per the germline V gene, CDR1 is DFQATT and CDR2 is SNEGSKA (reference sequence). CDR3 length: 12 amino acids. V lost 3 bases to trimming and J lost 4 bases, with 7 bases between them. CDR3 coding DNA: TGCAGTGCTAGTAAACAGAATCAGCCCCAGCATTTT. Translating gives CSASKQNQPQHF.

This chain uses TRBV5-1 with TRBJ2-7, with D perhaps matching TRBD1 (5 bases). V was trimmed by 1 base and J by 2 bases, leaving 25 bases between them. Germline V gene sequence: CDR1 SGHRS, CDR2 YFSETQ. The CDR3 is 19 amino acids. CDR3 DNA sequence: TGCGCCAGCAGCTTGAAAAAAGGGGCATCGATTGGAACCACCTACGAGCAGTACTTC. Its translation: CASSLKKGASIGTTYEQYF.

The chain couples TRBV9 to TRBJ2-1; D remains unclear. V was pared by 0 bases and J by 0 bases, with 10 bases between. The CDR3 spans 16 residues. Germline V gives CDR1 SGDLS, CDR2 YYNGEE. The CDR3 nucleotides read TGTGCCAGCAGCGTAGGTCTAACCCTCTCCTACAATGAGCAGTTCTTC. This sequence encodes CASSVGLTLSYNEQFF.

The rearrangement uses TRBV21-1 and TRBJ2-1; the D call of TRBD2 is as the table states it, not checked on the DNA. TRBV21-1 is a documented pseudogene. This CDR3 is 20 amino acids long. Here the CDR3 DNA reads TGTGCCAGCAGCAAAAGTCCGGGCGGGAGGGCCTATGGCCAATACAATGAGCAGTTCTTC. Protein sequence: CASSKSPGGRAYGQYNEQFF.

V and J are TRBV6-5 and TRBJ2-5; no firm D call. CDR1 is MNHEY, CDR2 SVGAGI, per germline. Trimming left V 4 bases short and J 1 base short, with 10 bases between. The CDR3 is made up of 14 amino acids. The CDR3 coding sequence is TGTGCCAGCAGTTTACAGCAGACCCAAGAGACCCAGTACTTC. Translation: CASSLQQTQETQYF.

This chain connects TRBV11-2 to TRBJ1-2; D remains ambiguous. Germline V gene lookup returns CDR1 SGHAT and CDR2 FQNNGV. This CDR3 region has 13 residues. V gave up 5 bases and J gave up 4 bases, with 11 bases separating them. CDR3 in DNA: TGTGCCAGCAGCCCCCCGCGGATCTATGGCTACACCTTC. Its translation is CASSPPRIYGYTF.

This chain uses TRBV28 with TRBJ1-1, with no clear D. This CDR3 spans 15 amino acids. The germline V gene has CDR1 MDHEN and CDR2 SYDVKM. V lost 2 bases and J 4 bases, leaving 14 bases between the germline ends. CDR3 region: CASSLVRAARTEAFF. The CDR3 DNA reads as TGTGCCAGCAGTTTAGTGCGGGCCGCTCGCACTGAAGCTTTCTTT. Full variable domain (outside the CDR3, taken from reference TRBV28 and TRBJ1-1): DVKVTQSSRYLVKRTGEKVFLECVQDMDHENMFWYRQDPGLGLRLIYFSYDVKMKEKGDIPEGYSVSREKKERFSLILESASTNQTSMYLCASSLVRAARTEAFFGQGTRLTVV.

The V and J genes are TRBV7-8 and TRBJ1-2; tentative D call: TRBD1 (5 bases). The CDR3 spans 14 residues. Trimming cost V 4 bases and J 8 bases, with 17 bases left between them. Germline V gene data show CDR1 as SGHVS and CDR2 as FQNEAQ. CDR3 loop: CASSSVGATRGYTF. The CDR3 coding sequence is TGTGCCAGCAGCTCAGTAGGGGCCACGCGGGGCTACACCTTC.

This clone showed up just once. The chain joins TRBV10-3 to TRBJ1-1; D unresolved. V lost 3 bases and J 7 bases, leaving 12 bases between the germline ends. CDR1 and CDR2 (germline): ENHRY, SYGVKD. The CDR3 loop spans 13 amino acids. CDR3 nucleotide sequence: TGTGCCATCAGTGATGGCAGTACGGTTGAAGCTTTCTTT. Protein: CAISDGSTVEAFF.

V and J are TRBV19 and TRBJ1-1; D is ambiguous. Germline-derived CDR1 and CDR2 are LNHDA and SQIVND (reference sequence). Between the trimmed V and J ends, which lost 5 bases and 1 base, there was a span of 11 bases. This CDR3 spans 14 amino acids. CDR3 nucleotide sequence: TGTGCCAGTAGTGTAAACCCTAAGAACACTGAAGCTTTCTTT. Protein product: CASSVNPKNTEAFF.

The chain is built from TRBV4-1 and TRBJ1-2, with no clear D. The CDR3 consists of 16 residues. Germline CDR1 is MGHRA and CDR2 is YSYEKL. The ends were cut back, 4 bases at V and 0 bases at J, with 15 bases in the middle. As DNA, the CDR3 is TGCGCCAGCAGCCCATTTTCCCGAGGAGCTAACTATGGCTACACCTTC. Amino acids: CASSPFSRGANYGYTF.